The 29 T cell receptor beta chains below all came from one sample that was sequenced in a study of T cell responses to AZD1222 COVID-19 vaccine. Assay used: immunoSEQ multiplex PCR; TCRdb lists only in-frame clones, some missing. The table lists around 120,000 clones, roughly 86% of them singletons. The sequencing used peripheral blood, collected 28 days after the second AZD1222 dose. These receptors originate from an adult who received the AZD1222 COVID-19 vaccine.

The chain employs TRBV2 and TRBJ2-1; TRBD2 matches 13 bases. Germline CDR1 reads SNHLY; CDR2 reads FYNNEI. V shed 7 bases, J shed 5 bases, and the junction held 11 bases outside the gene matches. CDR3 length equals 17 residues. The CDR3 DNA sequence: TGTGCCAGCAACCCGTACGGGACTAGCGGGGCCCACAATGAGCAGTTCTTC. Translating gives CASNPYGTSGAHNEQFF.

Here the CDR3 reads CASSPIENTEAFF. The CDR3 DNA sequence: TGTGCCAGCTCACCGATAGAGAACACTGAAGCTTTCTTT. The rearrangement links TRBV18 to TRBJ1-1; D gene uncertain. The CDR3 contains 13 residues. Germline V gene sequence: CDR1 KGHSH, CDR2 LQKENI. Trimming took off 3 bases at V and 1 base at J, with 6 bases between the two ends.

The chain recombines TRBV29-1 with TRBJ1-1; no clear D. The CDR3 runs 12 residues. V lost 7 bases, J lost 4 bases, and 13 bases lay in between. Germline lookup yields CDR1 SQVTM and CDR2 ANQGSEA. In DNA form, the CDR3 reads TGCAGCGCCGACGGCTTGGGCACTGAAGCTTTCTTT. It translates to CSADGLGTEAFF. The variable domain in full, with the rest retrieved from reference TRBV29-1 and TRBJ1-1, is SAVISQKPSRDICQRGTSLTIQCQVDSQVTMMFWYRQQPGQSLTLIATANQGSEATYESGFVIDKFPISRPNLTFSTLTVSNMSPEDSSIYLCSADGLGTEAFFGQGTRLTVV.

J is TRBJ1-1 and V is TRBV7-6; 9 nucleotides match TRBD1. The CDR3 extends over 14 amino acids. V dropped 4 bases and J dropped 1; count of bases not matched to a gene: 1. Germline CDR1 is SGHVS and CDR2 is FNYEAQ. The CDR3 loop reads CASSSQGANTEAFF. The CDR3 nucleotides read TGTGCCAGCAGCTCACAGGGGGCGAACACTGAAGCTTTCTTT.

The chain joins TRBV5-5 to TRBJ1-2; 9 bases fit TRBD1. CDR1 and CDR2 from the germline V gene are SGHKS and YYEKEE (reference sequence). The V gene end was trimmed by 5 bases and the J gene end by 4 bases; junction bases not matched to a gene: 12. The CDR3 sequence is 16 residues long. The CDR3 DNA reads as TGTGCCAGCAGAAACCCCGGGACAGGGCACCTCTATGGCTACACCTTC. It encodes CASRNPGTGHLYGYTF.

The rearrangement links TRBV6-4 to TRBJ1-2; D ambiguous. Germline values: CDR1 MRHNA, CDR2 SNTAGT. The CDR3 loop spans 13 amino acids. Trimming stripped 6 bases from V and 4 bases from J, with 12 bases between. The CDR3 is CASRKGPSYGYTF. CDR3 DNA sequence: TGTGCCAGCAGAAAAGGACCGAGCTATGGCTACACCTTC.

The sample holds one count of this clone. The rearrangement joins TRBV29-1 to TRBJ1-1; D is undetermined. The CDR3 is 11 residues long. Between the trimmed V and J ends, which lost 6 bases and 5 bases, there was a span of 10 bases. The germline V gene has CDR1 SQVTM and CDR2 ANQGSEA. CDR3 region: CSVQRETEAFF. In DNA form, the CDR3 reads TGCAGCGTGCAGAGGGAGACTGAAGCTTTCTTT.

The V and J genes are TRBV28 and TRBJ2-1; TRBD2 aligns across 11 bases. The V gene's germline CDR1 is MDHEN and CDR2 SYDVKM. The CDR3 has 17 amino acids. V dropped 5 bases and J dropped 10; count of bases not matched to a gene: 16. CDR3 amino acids: CASSTANGVAGGNEQFF. The CDR3 nucleotides read TGTGCCAGCAGTACAGCAAATGGGGTAGCGGGAGGGAACGAGCAGTTCTTC.

The chain has TRBV12-3 or TRBV12-4 and TRBJ1-3; D remains ambiguous. V shed 3 bases and J shed 4 bases, with 7 bases lying between them. This CDR3 is 13 amino acids long. Written as DNA, the CDR3 is TGTGCCAGCAGTTTCGGCATCGGAAACACCATATATTTT. Protein product: CASSFGIGNTIYF.

This sequence joins TRBV3-1 (or the pseudogene TRBV3-2) and TRBJ2-3; 10 bases fit TRBD2. Germline CDR1 reads LGHDT; CDR2 reads YNNKEL (reference sequence). This CDR3 has 18 amino acids. Trimming cost V 1 base and J 5 bases; bases outside gene matches: 12. The CDR3 DNA sequence: TGTGCCAGCAGCCAAGCGTCGCCTAGCGGGGGTTGGTTAGATACGCAGTATTTT. Amino acids: CASSQASPSGGWLDTQYF.

Only a few counts were recorded for this clone. The chain uses TRBV6-5 and TRBJ1-2; D not resolved. V was shortened by 3 bases and J by 5 bases, with 7 bases between the two germline ends. Per germline, CDR1 MNHEY and CDR2 SVGAGI. This CDR3 has 12 amino acids. CDR3 loop: CASSYGDYGYTF. For the CDR3, the DNA is TGTGCCAGCAGTTATGGGGATTATGGCTACACCTTC.

The CDR3 bases are TGCGCCAGCAGCTTAAGACCCACCCAACAGGGATATAATTCACCCCTCCACTTT. Protein: CASSLRPTQQGYNSPLHF. The chain carries TRBV5-1 and TRBJ1-6; D perhaps matches TRBD1 (6 bases). This CDR3 comprises 18 residues. CDR1 and CDR2 from the germline V gene are SGHRS and YFSETQ. V lost 2 bases, J lost 4 bases, and 19 bases lay in between.

This clone was picked up a small number of times. The chain combines TRBV19 with TRBJ1-2; tentatively, D is TRBD1 (5 bases). Per the germline V gene, CDR1 is LNHDA and CDR2 is SQIVND (reference sequence). The CDR3 loop spans 14 amino acids. V lost 3 bases to trimming and J lost 6 bases, with 14 bases between them. Here the CDR3 DNA reads TGTGCCAGTAGTATTCAGGGTTTAAGTGATGGCTACACCTTC. Protein product: CASSIQGLSDGYTF.

The V and J genes are TRBV9 and TRBJ1-1; D might be TRBD1 (6 bases). Germline V lookup: CDR1 SGDLS, CDR2 YYNGEE. The CDR3 totals 14 residues. The V end was cut by 2 bases, the J end by 4 bases, with 12 bases between. In DNA, the CDR3 is TGTGCCAGCAGCGTCGAGGGGGGCGGCACTGAAGCTTTCTTT. Translated, it gives CASSVEGGGTEAFF.

The chain recombines TRBV9 with TRBJ1-1; D gene ambiguous. The V end lost 0 bases, the J end lost 0 bases, and 12 bases lay between the germline ends. This CDR3 has 16 residues. CDR1 is SGDLS, CDR2 YYNGEE, per germline. For the CDR3, the DNA is TGTGCCAGCAGCGTAGGCGACTCTCCCATGAACACTGAAGCTTTCTTT. It specifies CASSVGDSPMNTEAFF.

This clone appeared a single time. V usage is TRBV28 and J usage is TRBJ2-7, with D maybe TRBD1 (5 bases). With 3 bases removed from V and 4 bases from J, the gap between germline ends came to 13 bases. Germline values: CDR1 MDHEN, CDR2 SYDVKM. The CDR3 runs 14 residues. CDR3 nucleotides: TGTGCCAGCAGTTTGGGGCTCATGGTGTACGAGCAGTACTTC. Amino acid sequence: CASSLGLMVYEQYF.

The chain combines TRBV6-5 with TRBJ1-1; D perhaps matches TRBD1 (5 bases). The germline V gene has CDR1 MNHEY and CDR2 SVGAGI. Trimming shortened V by 0 bases and J by 2 bases, and 13 bases separated the two germline ends. The CDR3 runs 16 residues. The CDR3 DNA reads TGTGCCAGCAGTTACTCGACAGTGCGAAAAAACACTGAAGCTTTCTTT. Translated, it gives CASSYSTVRKNTEAFF.

This chain connects TRBV27 to TRBJ2-7; 8 bases map to TRBD1. Germline V gene lookup returns CDR1 MNHEY and CDR2 SMNVEV (reference sequence). The ends lost 8 bases at V and 2 bases at J; junction bases unmatched: 8. CDR3 length: 14 residues. DNA of the CDR3: TGTGCCAGCCGTAGGACAGGGTCACCCTACGAGCAGTACTTC. It encodes CASRRTGSPYEQYF.

The CDR3 loop is CASSPRWGNRMNTEAFF. The CDR3 nucleotides read TGTGCCAGCAGTCCCCGCTGGGGAAATCGAATGAACACTGAAGCTTTCTTT. The V and J genes are TRBV28 and TRBJ1-1; D ambiguous. Trimming left V 5 bases short and J 0 bases short, with 19 bases between. This CDR3 has 17 residues. Germline V lookup: CDR1 MDHEN, CDR2 SYDVKM. Full variable domain (remainder filled in from reference TRBV28 and TRBJ1-1): DVKVTQSSRYLVKRTGEKVFLECVQDMDHENMFWYRQDPGLGLRLIYFSYDVKMKEKGDIPEGYSVSREKKERFSLILESASTNQTSMYLCASSPRWGNRMNTEAFFGQGTRLTVV.

The rearrangement joins TRBV7-9 to TRBJ2-7; D gene uncertain. V lost 2 bases and J 7 bases, leaving 6 bases between the germline ends. Germline-derived CDR1 and CDR2 are SEHNR and FQNEAQ (reference sequence). CDR3 size: 11 residues. This chain's CDR3 is CASSLSVEQYF. The CDR3 coding sequence is TGTGCCAGCAGCTTATCGGTGGAGCAGTACTTC.

This clone occurred a few times. The chain combines TRBV5-1 with TRBJ2-1; D might be TRBD1 (6 bases). Germline V lookup: CDR1 SGHRS, CDR2 YFSETQ. This CDR3 region has 15 residues. The V end was cut by 2 bases, the J end by 6 bases, with 15 bases between. The CDR3 bases are TGCGCCAGCAGCTTACAGGGATCTGAGGGCAATGAGCAGTTCTTC. It codes for CASSLQGSEGNEQFF.

The chain uses TRBV7-2 and TRBJ1-1; 9 bases line up with TRBD1. This CDR3 is 13 amino acids long. The ends lost 3 bases at V and 4 bases at J; junction bases unmatched: 0. Germline CDR1 is SGHTA and CDR2 is FQGNSA. The DNA of the CDR3 is TGTGCCAGCAGCTTGACAGGGGGCACTGAAGCTTTCTTT. This translates into CASSLTGGTEAFF.

The gene calls are TRBV30 and TRBJ1-5, with 9 bases that match TRBD1. V was pared by 1 base and J by 0 bases, with 7 bases of the junction left unmatched. From germline, CDR1 is GTSNPN and CDR2 SVGIG (reference sequence). CDR3 length: 17 amino acids. CDR3 bases: TGTGCCTGGAGTGGGGACAGGGAATATGTTAGCAATCAGCCCCAGCATTTT. Its protein is CAWSGDREYVSNQPQHF.

This clone appeared a single time. The chain has TRBV7-6 and TRBJ2-3; 11 positions agree with TRBD2. V was clipped by 4 bases and J by 5 bases; unmatched bases: 5. The germline CDR1 and CDR2 sequences are SGHVS and FNYEAQ. The CDR3 runs 15 residues. The CDR3 sequence: CASSYSGRDVDTQYF. The CDR3, as DNA: TGTGCCAGCAGCTATAGCGGGAGGGACGTAGATACGCAGTATTTT. The entire variable domain, with the rest obtained from reference TRBV7-6 and TRBJ2-3, is as follows: GAGVSQSPRYKVTKRGQDVALRCDPISGHVSLYWYRQALGQGPEFLTYFNYEAQQDKSGLPNDRFSAERPEGSISTLTIQRTEQRDSAMYRCASSYSGRDVDTQYFGPGTRLTVL.

V gene TRBV5-4 combines with J gene TRBJ2-1; no reliable D call. This CDR3 has 15 residues. V was clipped by 2 bases and J by 9 bases, with 18 bases between them. In germline, CDR1 is SGHNT, CDR2 YYREEE (reference sequence). Here the CDR3 DNA reads TGTGCCAGCAGCTTTGATGATCAGGATTTGGGTGAGCAGTTCTTC. Protein sequence: CASSFDDQDLGEQFF.

The chain links TRBV5-5 to TRBJ2-7; TRBD1 aligns across 8 bases. Germline values: CDR1 SGHKS, CDR2 YYEKEE (reference sequence). The CDR3 covers 14 residues. V gave up 4 bases and J gave up 7 bases; unmatched junction bases: 10. The CDR3 is CASSRIRGRVEQYF. The CDR3 DNA reads as TGTGCCAGCAGCCGAATCAGGGGGCGCGTTGAGCAGTACTTC.

In this sample, this clone turned up once. The J gene is TRBJ2-7, the V gene TRBV4-3; D might be TRBD2 (6 bases). Germline V gene sequence: CDR1 LGHNA, CDR2 YSLEER. Trimming pared 1 base from V and 4 bases from J, leaving 14 bases between. The CDR3 is made up of 15 amino acids. The CDR3 bases are TGCGCCAGCAGCCAAGGGGCGGGGTTTGGGTACGAGCAGTACTTC. Amino acid sequence: CASSQGAGFGYEQYF.

V and J are TRBV3-1 (or the pseudogene TRBV3-2) and TRBJ2-1; D is ambiguous. The CDR3 is made up of 15 amino acids. V was clipped by 1 base and J by 0 bases, with 7 bases between them. Germline assignment: CDR1 LGHDT and CDR2 YNNKEL (reference sequence). The CDR3 bases are TGTGCCAGCAGCCAAGGAGAAAGCTCCTACAATGAGCAGTTCTTC. Its protein is CASSQGESSYNEQFF.

CDR3 sequence (DNA): TGTGCCAGCAGCTTAGAGGCGGGTAACACCGGGGAGCTGTTTTTT. Protein product: CASSLEAGNTGELFF. J is TRBJ2-2 and V is TRBV7-8; D is possibly TRBD2 (5 bases). The germline V gene has CDR1 SGHVS and CDR2 FQNEAQ. The CDR3 spans 15 residues. V dropped 1 base and J dropped 2 bases, with 8 bases sitting between them.